The entry that follows covers one T cell receptor beta chain sequence. These data come from a study of technical replicates of blood from a handful of donors. In germline, CDR1 is MNHNS, CDR2 SASEGT. The CDR3 spans 15 residues. Deletions cut 6 bases from V and 0 bases from J, with 12 bases between. TCRdb's copy holds only in-frame clones and misses some; the assay was immunoSEQ multiplex PCR. The table has more than 95,000 clones, 95% seen once; the top ten hold about 0.19%. The chain recombines TRBV6-1 with TRBJ1-5; the D is unclear. The sample consisted of T cells isolated from PBMCs. The TCR originated in a human donor in good health. CDR3 DNA sequence: TGTGCCAGCAGGCCTACAGAGAATAGCAATCAGCCCCAGCATTTT. As protein: CASRPTENSNQPQHF.